Listed here are 32 T cell receptor beta chains from one sample, sequenced in a study of T cells after yellow fever vaccination. TCRdb re-called the 5' RACE reads with MiXCR, one entry per CDR3 protein. Among about 310,000 distinct CDR3 sequences, roughly 4% were seen once, and the ten largest hold around 20%. The source was PBMCs, collected on the day of the yellow fever booster vaccination. Receptors originate from a man younger than 35 who received the YFV17D yellow fever vaccine.

The chain couples TRBV6-2 or TRBV6-3 to TRBJ2-7; tentative D call: TRBD2 (6 bases). Trimming took 6 bases from V and 0 from J, leaving 21 bases between them. The CDR3 consists of 17 residues. Germline values: CDR1 MNHEY, CDR2 SVGEGT. The CDR3 sequence: CASSPRLEGTSSYEQYF. CDR3 sequence (DNA): TGTGCCAGCAGCCCCCGTCTGGAGGGGACGAGCTCCTACGAGCAGTACTTC.

This chain links TRBV18 with TRBJ2-1; 9 nucleotides line up with TRBD1. V was pared by 3 bases and J by 6 bases, with 15 bases of the junction left unmatched. Germline assignment: CDR1 KGHSH and CDR2 LQKENI. CDR3 length equals 18 residues. The CDR3: CASSPFLSGQGMGNEQFF. CDR3 nucleotides: TGTGCCAGCTCACCGTTCTTGTCGGGACAGGGTATGGGCAATGAGCAGTTCTTC.

This clonotype was seen many times. The chain couples TRBV20-1 to TRBJ2-3, with a weak D call TRBD1 (5 bases). The CDR3 runs to 13 residues. Between the trimmed V and J ends, which lost 5 bases and 4 bases, there was a span of 13 bases. Germline CDR1 and CDR2: DFQATT and SNEGSKA (reference sequence). CDR3 bases: TGCAGTGCTGAAGGACAAGAAGCAGATACGCAGTATTTT. Translating gives CSAEGQEADTQYF.

The table lists this clonotype with a few counts. The J gene is TRBJ1-5, the V gene TRBV7-8, with a weak D call TRBD1 (6 bases). The CDR3 has 16 residues. Germline V gene data show CDR1 as SGHVS and CDR2 as FQNEAQ. The V gene lost 0 bases and the J gene lost 4 bases, with 13 bases spanning the gap. This chain's CDR3 is CASSLARTGRNQPQHF. In DNA, the CDR3 is TGTGCCAGCAGCTTAGCGAGAACAGGGAGGAATCAGCCCCAGCATTTT.

This clonotype was observed many times. This chain uses TRBV20-1 with TRBJ1-1, with no clear D. The CDR3 runs 12 residues. The V gene's germline CDR1 is DFQATT and CDR2 SNEGSKA (reference sequence). Trimming shortened V by 1 base and J by 5 bases, and 8 bases separated the two germline ends. CDR3 amino acids: CSARGGGTEAFF. In DNA form, the CDR3 reads TGCAGTGCTAGAGGCGGTGGAACTGAAGCTTTCTTT.

Only a few counts were recorded for this clonotype. The gene calls are TRBV9 and TRBJ1-3; no clear D gene. The CDR3 runs to 14 residues. Germline CDR1 and CDR2: SGDLS and YYNGEE. V dropped 2 bases and J dropped 2 bases, with 8 bases sitting between them. CDR3 protein: CASSVTQAGNTIYF. The CDR3 bases are TGTGCCAGCAGCGTCACCCAAGCTGGAAACACCATATATTTT.

The sample holds many counts of this clonotype. This sequence joins TRBV5-1 and TRBJ2-3; TRBD2 matches at 12 bases. This CDR3 comprises 16 residues. Germline CDR1 and CDR2: SGHRS and YFSETQ. J gave up 5 bases and V 5 bases, and 9 bases lay outside the gene matches. CDR3 in amino acids: CASSLPLAGGGDTQYF. The CDR3 nucleotides read TGCGCCAGCAGTCTCCCCCTAGCGGGGGGGGGAGATACGCAGTATTTT.

This clonotype was recorded a few times. The V and J genes are TRBV7-7 and TRBJ2-6, with D hard to call. Trimming removed 5 bases at V and 0 bases at J, with 11 bases between. This CDR3 is 16 amino acids long. Germline V gene sequence: CDR1 SSHAT, CDR2 FNYEAQ (reference sequence). This CDR3 is CASSPGRASGANVLTF. CDR3 DNA: TGTGCCAGCAGCCCCGGACGGGCCTCTGGGGCCAACGTCCTGACTTTC.

This clonotype was observed many times. The V call is TRBV27, the J call TRBJ1-2; tentative D call: TRBD1 (6 bases). Germline-derived CDR1 and CDR2 are MNHEY and SMNVEV (reference sequence). The CDR3 is made up of 14 amino acids. The ends were cut back, 4 bases at V and 8 bases at J, with 17 bases in the middle. This CDR3 is CASSSQGIGQGYTF. As DNA, the CDR3 is TGTGCCAGCAGTTCCCAGGGGATAGGTCAGGGCTACACCTTC.

There are a few counts of this clonotype. The V and J genes are TRBV4-3 and TRBJ2-2; possibly TRBD1 for D (7 bases). Per the germline V gene, CDR1 is LGHNA and CDR2 is YSLEER. Trimming took off 4 bases at V and 2 bases at J, with 23 bases between the two ends. The CDR3 sequence is 19 residues long. The CDR3 DNA follows: TGCGCCAGCAGCCGCAAAGGGGCGGCAGGGGGGATTAACACCGGGGAGCTGTTTTTT. Translating gives CASSRKGAAGGINTGELFF.

V usage is TRBV12-3 or TRBV12-4 and J usage is TRBJ2-6; possibly TRBD2 for D (5 bases). The CDR3 is 14 amino acids. V gave up 8 bases and J gave up 2 bases, with 10 bases separating them. CDR3 nucleotides: TGTGCCAGCGGGAGAGACACTGGGGCCAACGTCCTGACTTTC. Its translation is CASGRDTGANVLTF.

This clonotype has at least ten counts. This chain joins TRBV29-1 and TRBJ2-1; 14 bases are a match to TRBD2. Germline V gene data show CDR1 as SQVTM and CDR2 as ANQGSEA. Germline trimming cut 7 bases from V and 1 base from J; bases unmatched to any gene: 6. The CDR3 covers 16 residues. This CDR3 is CSAGTSGGHSYNEQFF. In nucleotides, the CDR3 is TGCAGCGCTGGGACTAGCGGGGGCCATTCCTACAATGAGCAGTTCTTC.

The chain has TRBV28 and TRBJ1-4; possibly TRBD1 for D (6 bases). Trimming stripped 7 bases from V and 8 bases from J, with 17 bases between. This CDR3 is built from 14 residues. Germline V gene data show CDR1 as MDHEN and CDR2 as SYDVKM. The CDR3 reads CASTLEGRGEKLFF. CDR3 coding DNA: TGTGCCAGCACCCTGGAGGGAAGGGGGGAAAAACTGTTTTTT.

This chain joins TRBV28 and TRBJ1-4; 8 bases map to TRBD1. The V and J ends lost 6 bases and 0 bases, in that order; junction bases with no gene match: 9. Germline values: CDR1 MDHEN, CDR2 SYDVKM. This CDR3 has 17 residues. The CDR3 nucleotides read TGTGCCAGCAGCCTGACAGGGGCCTATGCAACTAATGAAAAACTGTTTTTT. Its translation is CASSLTGAYATNEKLFF.

The chain joins TRBV19 to TRBJ2-7; TRBD2 agrees at 13 bases. The CDR3 consists of 19 residues. CDR1 and CDR2 (germline): LNHDA, SQIVND (reference sequence). The V and J ends lost 5 bases and 2 bases, in that order; junction bases with no gene match: 15. CDR3 region: CASSSGLAGDPTNPYEQYF. The CDR3 bases are TGTGCCAGTAGTTCAGGACTAGCGGGGGACCCGACGAACCCCTACGAGCAGTACTTC.

The chain has TRBV4-2 and TRBJ2-7; 14 bases align to TRBD2. The CDR3 extends over 17 amino acids. Trimming took 0 bases from V and 0 from J; bases not matched to a gene: 1. Per germline, CDR1 LGHNA and CDR2 YNFKEQ. DNA of the CDR3: TGTGCCAGCAGCCAAGAAGGGACTAGCGGGAGCTCCTACGAGCAGTACTTC. Amino acid sequence: CASSQEGTSGSSYEQYF.

This clonotype was seen ten or more times. The chain uses TRBV4-3 and TRBJ1-2; D not certain. V was clipped by 0 bases and J by 5 bases, with 7 bases between them. There are 13 residues in the CDR3. Germline V CDR1 and CDR2: LGHNA, YSLEER. The chain's CDR3 is CASSQDRRYGYTF. CDR3 bases: TGCGCCAGCAGCCAAGATAGGAGGTATGGCTACACCTTC.

This sequence joins TRBV12-3 or TRBV12-4 and TRBJ2-5; TRBD2 agrees at 12 bases. Trimming removed 6 bases from V and 0 bases from J; junction bases left unmatched: 5. The CDR3 has 16 residues. The CDR3 nucleotides are TGTGCCAGCAGGCCAACTAGCGGGGGGTACCAAGAGACCCAGTACTTC. Protein sequence: CASRPTSGGYQETQYF.

This clonotype has more than one count but fewer than ten. The CDR3 loop reads CASTGREEAGNTIYF. In DNA, the CDR3 is TGTGCCAGCACCGGGAGAGAGGAAGCTGGAAACACCATATATTTT. The chain employs TRBV14 and TRBJ1-3; D call uncertain. The germline CDR1 and CDR2 sequences are SGHDN and FVKESK. Trimming took 7 bases from V and 2 from J, leaving 15 bases between them. This CDR3 is 15 amino acids long. Looking up the rest from reference TRBV14 and TRBJ1-3 gives the full variable domain: EAGVTQFPSHSVIEKGQTVTLRCDPISGHDNLYWYRRVMGKEIKFLLHFVKESKQDESGMPNNRFLAERTGGTYSTLKVQPAELEDSGVYFCASTGREEAGNTIYFGEGSWLTVV.

This clonotype occurred many times. The chain couples TRBV29-1 to TRBJ2-5; 10 bases fit TRBD2. The germline V gene encodes CDR1 SQVTM and CDR2 ANQGSEA. With V trimmed by 5 bases and J by 5 bases, 5 bases remained unmatched. This CDR3 has 13 residues. CDR3 DNA sequence: TGCAGCGTTAAGCGGGGGGGCCTGGAGACCCAGTACTTC. Its protein product is CSVKRGGLETQYF.

A few counts support this clonotype. Its ends do not fully match the called genes, so a read error is possible. The rearrangement links TRBV4-2 to TRBJ2-3, with D possibly TRBD1 on 6 matching bases. Germline loops: CDR1 LGHNA, CDR2 YNFKEQ. The CDR3 contains 18 residues. CDR3 loop: CASSQDSGIGVGADTRYF. The CDR3, as DNA: TGTGCCAGCAGCCAAGATTCGGGTATTGGCGTGGGGGCAGATACGCGGTATTTT.

A few counts support this clonotype. This chain uses TRBV6-6 with TRBJ2-3, with 13 bases matching TRBD2. Germline CDR1 MNHNY, CDR2 SVGAGI (reference sequence). The ends lost 7 bases at V and 2 bases at J; junction bases unmatched: 9. The CDR3 has 17 amino acids. CDR3 protein: CASTSLGTSGDTDTQYF. DNA for the CDR3: TGTGCCAGCACCTCCCTTGGGACTAGCGGGGACACAGATACGCAGTATTTT.

Here the CDR3 reads CASSLRREGYGYTF. DNA for the CDR3: TGTGCCAGCAGTTTACGCAGGGAAGGGTATGGCTACACCTTC. This chain joins TRBV12-3 or TRBV12-4 and TRBJ1-2; weak D call: TRBD1 (5 bases). V lost 2 bases to trimming and J lost 5 bases, with 12 bases between them. This CDR3 contains 14 residues.

This sequence joins TRBV24-1 and TRBJ2-1, with TRBD1 identical over 8 bases. Trimming at V came to 3 bases and at J to 5 bases, leaving 5 bases not matched to a gene. The CDR3 covers 15 residues. Per germline, CDR1 KGHDR and CDR2 SFDVKD. CDR3 amino acids: CATSDPGTGDNEQFF. CDR3 nucleotides: TGTGCCACCAGTGATCCCGGGACAGGCGACAATGAGCAGTTCTTC.

The chain has TRBV7-8 and TRBJ1-2; D unresolved. Germline CDR1 is SGHVS and CDR2 is FQNEAQ. The V end was cut by 2 bases, the J end by 7 bases, with 11 bases between. This CDR3 is 13 amino acids long. The CDR3 nucleotides read TGTGCCAGCAGCTTACTAGGGTTGGGTGGCTACACCTTC. Its protein product is CASSLLGLGGYTF. Using reference TRBV7-8 and TRBJ1-2 for the parts outside the CDR3, the full variable domain is GAGVSQSPRYKVAKRGQDVALRCDPISGHVSLFWYQQALGQGPEFLTYFQNEAQLDKSGLPSDRFFAERPEGSVSTLKIQRTQQEDSAVYLCASSLLGLGGYTFGSGTRLTVV.

This chain uses TRBV9 with TRBJ2-5; no reliable D call. Trimming cost V 0 bases and J 4 bases, with 4 bases left between them. This CDR3 has 12 amino acids. CDR1 SGDLS and CDR2 YYNGEE come from the germline V gene. CDR3 protein: CASSVDGETQYF. The DNA for the CDR3 is TGTGCCAGCAGCGTAGACGGAGAGACCCAGTACTTC. Drawing the rest from reference TRBV9 and TRBJ2-5, the complete variable domain is DSGVTQTPKHLITATGQRVTLRCSPRSGDLSVYWYQQSLDQGLQFLIQYYNGEERAKGNILERFSAQQFPDLHSELNLSSLELGDSALYFCASSVDGETQYFGPGTRLLVL.

The rearrangement joins TRBV6-5 to TRBJ1-1; no firm D call. Germline V gives CDR1 MNHEY, CDR2 SVGAGI. The CDR3 contains 11 residues. Trimming removed 8 bases from V and 1 base from J, with 5 bases in between. CDR3 sequence: CASWGNTEAFF. In nucleotides, the CDR3 is TGTGCCAGCTGGGGGAACACTGAAGCTTTCTTT.

This clonotype was counted at least ten times. V is TRBV7-9 and J is TRBJ1-1; 9 bases align to TRBD1. Germline CDR1 is SEHNR and CDR2 is FQNEAQ (reference sequence). V was pared by 5 bases and J by 6 bases, with 4 bases of the junction left unmatched. The CDR3 spans 13 residues. CDR3 region: CASSQDRGPEAFF. CDR3 DNA sequence: TGTGCCAGCAGCCAGGACAGGGGACCTGAAGCTTTCTTT.

The chain links TRBV5-1 to TRBJ1-1, with D perhaps matching TRBD1 (6 bases). Trimming shortened V by 0 bases and J by 0 bases, and 15 bases separated the two germline ends. Germline V gives CDR1 SGHRS, CDR2 YFSETQ. CDR3 length equals 17 residues. CDR3 loop: CASSLVFLGALNTEAFF. CDR3 in DNA: TGCGCCAGCAGCTTGGTATTTCTGGGGGCTTTGAACACTGAAGCTTTCTTT.

This clonotype appeared a few times. J is TRBJ2-4 and V is TRBV12-3 or TRBV12-4, with 7 bases matching TRBD1. This CDR3 contains 14 residues. J was trimmed by 8 bases and V by 5 bases; bases with no gene match: 9. CDR3 in amino acids: CASSPLGGGDIQYF. DNA of the CDR3: TGTGCCAGCAGTCCATTAGGGGGCGGAGACATTCAGTACTTC.

This clonotype was detected only a few times. CDR3 in amino acids: CASTPTGASYGYTF. The DNA of the CDR3 is TGTGCCAGCACCCCTACAGGGGCCTCCTATGGCTACACCTTC. The rearrangement joins TRBV12-3 or TRBV12-4 to TRBJ1-2; 7 nucleotides align to TRBD1. There are 14 residues in the CDR3. Trimming took 7 bases from V and 4 from J; bases not matched to a gene: 9.

This clonotype was seen repeatedly, ten times or more. This rearrangement joins TRBV7-2 to TRBJ2-7; 7 bases are shared with TRBD1. Germline V gene data show CDR1 as SGHTA and CDR2 as FQGNSA. V lost 4 bases, J lost 4 bases, and 7 bases stayed unmatched. The CDR3 has 14 residues. The CDR3 DNA follows: TGTGCCAGCAGCTCAGGGGGTCCCTCTTACGAGCAGTACTTC. It specifies CASSSGGPSYEQYF.